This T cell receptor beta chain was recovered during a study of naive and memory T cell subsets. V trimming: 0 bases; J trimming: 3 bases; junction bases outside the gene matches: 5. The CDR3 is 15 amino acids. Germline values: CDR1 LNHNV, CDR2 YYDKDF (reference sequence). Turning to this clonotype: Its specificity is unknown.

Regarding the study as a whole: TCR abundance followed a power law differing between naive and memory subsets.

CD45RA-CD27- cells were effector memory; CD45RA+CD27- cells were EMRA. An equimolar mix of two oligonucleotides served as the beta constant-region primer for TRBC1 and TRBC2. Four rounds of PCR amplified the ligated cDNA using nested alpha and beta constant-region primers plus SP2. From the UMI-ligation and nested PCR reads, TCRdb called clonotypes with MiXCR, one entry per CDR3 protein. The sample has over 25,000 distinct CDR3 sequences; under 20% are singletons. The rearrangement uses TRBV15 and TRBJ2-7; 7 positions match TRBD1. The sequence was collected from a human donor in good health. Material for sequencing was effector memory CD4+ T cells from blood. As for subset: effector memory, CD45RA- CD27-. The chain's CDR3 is CATSRELGGFYEQYF. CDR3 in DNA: TGTGCCACCAGCAGAGAATTAGGGGGCTTCTACGAGCAGTACTTC.